The 16 T cell receptor beta chains in this list originate from one sample, sequenced in a study of blood T cell repertoires in COVID-19. Profiling relied on immunoSEQ multiplex PCR, and the TCRdb table lists in-frame clones only, not all of them. The repertoire consists of 95,000 to 120,000 clones, with over 75% occurring once and the leading ten covering 4% to 5%. The material sequenced was peripheral blood. These receptors all stem from a woman in her sixties or seventies with acute or convalescent COVID-19.

This clone showed up just once. V and J are TRBV3-1 (or the pseudogene TRBV3-2) and TRBJ2-7, with TRBD2 matching 7 bases. CDR3 length: 15 residues. After removal of 1 base from V and 3 bases from J, the junction contained 6 bases not matched to a gene. Germline assignment: CDR1 LGHDT and CDR2 YNNKEL (reference sequence). CDR3 nucleotides: TGTGCCAGCAGCCAAGCTAGCGGCCCCAGCTACGAGCAGTACTTC. Residues: CASSQASGPSYEQYF.

The rearrangement uses TRBV5-8 and TRBJ2-7, with unresolved D. Per germline, CDR1 SGHTS and CDR2 YDEGEE. Trimming left V 4 bases short and J 6 bases short, with 11 bases between. The CDR3 is 12 amino acids. CDR3 sequence (DNA): TGTGCCAGCAGCACAGAAGTTAGCGAGCAGTACTTC. This encodes CASSTEVSEQYF.

The chain employs TRBV19 and TRBJ2-1; D gene ambiguous. The CDR3 loop spans 12 amino acids. Deletions cut 4 bases from V and 4 bases from J, with 5 bases between. Looked up from germline, CDR1 is LNHDA and CDR2 is SQIVND (reference sequence). In DNA form, the CDR3 reads TGTGCCAGTAGTACCCTTTACAATGAGCAGTTCTTC. Translating gives CASSTLYNEQFF.

CDR3 DNA sequence: TGCGCCAGCAGTGAGCCACTAGCGGGAGGGAACTCCTACAATGAGCAGTTCTTC. It is translated as CASSEPLAGGNSYNEQFF. The V call is TRBV10-2, the J call TRBJ2-1; the match to TRBD2 covers 13 bases. The V segment lost 2 bases and the J segment 0 bases; nucleotides outside the gene matches: 4. The CDR3 extends over 18 amino acids. CDR1 and CDR2 (germline): WSHSY, SAAADI.

Here the CDR3 reads CASSLGGDYEQYF. The CDR3, as DNA: TGTGCCAGCAGTTTAGGGGGGGACTACGAGCAGTACTTC. The rearrangement joins TRBV27 to TRBJ2-7; 7 bases align to TRBD2. This CDR3 comprises 13 residues. With 2 bases clipped from V and 3 bases from J, the junction kept 1 base outside the gene matches. From germline, CDR1 is MNHEY and CDR2 SMNVEV (reference sequence).

The chain recombines TRBV6-5 with TRBJ1-2; 7 nucleotides line up with TRBD1. CDR1 is MNHEY and CDR2 is SVGAGI in the germline V gene. This CDR3 comprises 14 residues. V trimming: 5 bases; J trimming: 6 bases; junction bases outside the gene matches: 9. For the CDR3, the DNA is TGTGCCAGCAGTATACGACAGGGTCCCAATGGCTACACCTTC. Encoded protein: CASSIRQGPNGYTF.

In its sample, this clone was seen once. This chain joins TRBV9 and TRBJ2-1; D might be TRBD1 (5 bases). V was cut by 0 bases and J by 4 bases, with 11 bases left in between. Germline CDR1 reads SGDLS; CDR2 reads YYNGEE. The CDR3 has 15 amino acids. The CDR3 DNA follows: TGTGCCAGCAGCGTAGCTGGCAGGGTGTACAATGAGCAGTTCTTC. It translates to CASSVAGRVYNEQFF.

This chain connects TRBV6-2 or TRBV6-3 to TRBJ2-7, with a possible D match to TRBD2 (6 bases). The CDR3 spans 15 residues. CDR1 and CDR2 from the germline V gene are MNHEY and SVGEGT. V lost 4 bases and J lost 7, with 20 bases in between. CDR3 sequence: CASSSYTSMGKEQYV. CDR3 DNA: TGTGCCAGCAGTTCATATACTAGCATGGGCAAGGAGCAGTACGTC.

The chain links TRBV19 to TRBJ1-4, with no clear D. V was shortened by 5 bases and J by 2 bases, with 9 bases between the two germline ends. Germline CDR1 LNHDA, CDR2 SQIVND (reference sequence). CDR3 length: 14 amino acids. The CDR3 DNA follows: TGTGCCAGTAGTTTGGGGAGGACTAATGAAAAACTGTTTTTT. It translates to CASSLGRTNEKLFF.

The chain carries TRBV28 and TRBJ2-5, with D perhaps TRBD1 (5 bases). Germline loops: CDR1 MDHEN, CDR2 SYDVKM. With 5 bases removed from V and 5 bases from J, the gap between germline ends came to 18 bases. This CDR3 is 15 amino acids long. In DNA, the CDR3 is TGTGCCAGCAGTCCTAGTAGGGGTATTCGGGAGACCCAGTACTTC. Translated: CASSPSRGIRETQYF.

V is TRBV6-5 and J is TRBJ1-1; 7 bases line up with TRBD1. V shed 6 bases, J shed 5 bases, and the junction held 6 bases outside the gene matches. CDR3 length: 13 amino acids. CDR1 and CDR2 (germline): MNHEY, SVGAGI. CDR3 loop: CASSGGGRTEAFF. CDR3 DNA sequence: TGTGCCAGCAGCGGAGGGGGCAGGACTGAAGCTTTCTTT.

V and J are TRBV6-5 and TRBJ1-2; unclear D gene. Trimming removed 0 bases at V and 8 bases at J, with 13 bases between. Germline CDR1 and CDR2: MNHEY and SVGAGI. The CDR3 spans 14 residues. In DNA, the CDR3 is TGTGCCAGCAGTTACTCGAGAGGGTCCCGGGGCTACACCTTC. Protein: CASSYSRGSRGYTF.

V and J are TRBV12-3 or TRBV12-4 and TRBJ2-3, with a weak D call TRBD2 (6 bases). This CDR3 is built from 13 residues. Trimming pared 6 bases from V and 0 bases from J, leaving 7 bases between. The CDR3 sequence: CASRGTSTDTQYF. CDR3 nucleotide sequence: TGTGCCAGCAGAGGGACTAGCACAGATACGCAGTATTTT.

The chain combines TRBV7-9 with TRBJ1-1; 9 nucleotides agree with TRBD1. Germline CDR1 reads SEHNR; CDR2 reads FQNEAQ (reference sequence). There are 16 residues in the CDR3. V shed 4 bases and J 0 bases; nucleotides not matched to a gene: 6. CDR3 sequence (DNA): TGTGCCAGCAGCTCCCCCGGGACAGGGATGAACACTGAAGCTTTCTTT. Translated: CASSSPGTGMNTEAFF.

This rearrangement joins TRBV28 to TRBJ1-1; possibly TRBD1 for D (6 bases). The CDR3 loop spans 15 amino acids. The ends were cut back, 5 bases at V and 0 bases at J, with 13 bases in the middle. Germline CDR1 is MDHEN and CDR2 is SYDVKM. The CDR3 loop is CASSLNRVLNTEAFF. CDR3 in DNA: TGTGCCAGCAGTCTAAACAGGGTATTGAACACTGAAGCTTTCTTT.

This clone showed up just once. This chain uses TRBV4-3 with TRBJ1-1; D is unclear. Germline V gene data show CDR1 as LGHNA and CDR2 as YSLEER. This CDR3 is 14 amino acids long. V dropped 0 bases and J dropped 11 bases, with 16 bases sitting between them. The CDR3 nucleotides are TGCGCCAGCAGCCAAGATTCTTTAACGCCCGGGGCTTTCTTT. It codes for CASSQDSLTPGAFF.